This TCR beta chain derives from a study of CD8 T cells in ankylosing spondylitis. Study outcomes and limitations: Several highly homologous variants made up a TCR beta motif, and this motif appeared characteristic of ankylosing spondylitis blood. Reactive arthritis synovial fluid and blood previously showed some of these motif variants. Disease-linked clones were CD8+ and relatively rare in peripheral blood. Reportedly, significant enrichment of disease-linked clones occurred in matched ankylosing spondylitis synovial fluid.

As to this clonotype: Its target is unknown.

There are 15 residues in the CDR3. J was trimmed by 5 bases and V by 4 bases; bases with no gene match: 3. CDR1 SGHRS and CDR2 YFSETQ come from the germline V gene. Quantitative barcoded 5'-RACE was used to prepare TCR beta libraries. MiXCR, applied by TCRdb to the 5' RACE reads, yields one record per CDR3 protein. Among a few hundred thousand distinct CDR3 sequences listed, more than 20% were seen once. The TCR sequence derives from a male donor with ankylosing spondylitis. This chain joins TRBV5-1 and TRBJ2-3, with 14 bases that match TRBD2. Sequenced sample: blood, either unsorted or a sorted T cell fraction (not recorded which). The DNA of the CDR3 is TGCGCCAGCAGCCCGGGACTAGCGGGAGAAGATACGCAGTATTTT. This codes for CASSPGLAGEDTQYF.